The rows below give T cell receptor beta chains drawn from one sample of a study of cytomegalovirus exposure and HLA in healthy donors. The table came from immunoSEQ multiplex PCR; TCRdb's copy has only in-frame clones and leaves some out. The sample lists roughly 200,000 clones; more than 65% were seen once. The sequencing sample was made of PBMCs. All receptors derive from a man aged 35-49 years in good health and CMV-seropositive. CDR3s include the opening cysteine and the closing phenylalanine or tryptophan. D genes are given only for firm matches. Expanded clones get a size class; other rows say once, few or many, or leave the size out.

clone_size j_call v_call d_call cdr3_nt cdr3_aa
once TRBJ2-1 TRBV7-9 TRBD1 TGTGCCAGCAGCTCGACGGGGACAGGGGGCACTGAGCAGTTCTTC CASSSTGTGGTEQFF
NA TRBJ2-3 TRBV4-2 TRBD2 TGTGCCAGCAGCCAAGTAGGACTAGCGGGGGACACAGATACGCAGTATTTT CASSQVGLAGDTDTQYF
NA TRBJ2-5 TRBV5-1 NA TGCGCCAGCAGCTTAGGCAGGTCCATCGAGACCCAGTACTTC CASSLGRSIETQYF
NA TRBJ2-3 TRBV6-6 NA TGTGCCAGCAGTGCCAGCGAGTATAGCACAGATACGCAGTATTTT CASSASEYSTDTQYF
NA TRBJ1-5 TRBV4-1 NA TGCGCCAGCAGCCAAGATCGAGGAGTCCTGAGCGATCAGCCCCAGCATTTT CASSQDRGVLSDQPQHF
once TRBJ2-7 TRBV29-1 NA TGCAGCGTTGTAGGGGGGGCCCTCTACGAGCAGTACTTC CSVVGGALYEQYF
NA TRBJ2-3 TRBV9 TRBD2 TGTGCCAGCAGCGCTCCAACTAGCGGGATCACAGATACGCAGTATTTT CASSAPTSGITDTQYF
NA TRBJ2-4 TRBV5-1 NA TGCGCCAGCAGCTTGGAGTCCTCAAGAGGGGGCATTCAGTACTTC CASSLESSRGGIQYF
once TRBJ1-4 TRBV18 TRBD1 TGTGCCAGCTCACTCGGACAGGGGAGGGAAAAACTGTTTTTT CASSLGQGREKLFF
NA TRBJ2-3 TRBV10-3 TRBD2 TGTGCCATCAGTAAGGGACTAGCGGATAACACAGATACGCAGTATTTT CAISKGLADNTDTQYF
NA TRBJ2-5 TRBV5-6 NA TGTGCCAGCAGCTTGGTGGGTCCGGGGGCCCAGTACTTC CASSLVGPGAQYF
NA TRBJ1-4 TRBV7-9 NA TGTGCCAGCAGCTTATCTTGGACACTAAATGAAAAACTGTTTTTT CASSLSWTLNEKLFF
NA TRBJ2-5 TRBV11-1 NA TGTGCCAGCAGCCGGGATGGGGTTGAGACCCAGTACTTC CASSRDGVETQYF
NA TRBJ2-5 TRBV27 NA TGTGCCAGCAGGAAAGGGGGTCGGGAGACCCAGTACTTC CASRKGGRETQYF
NA TRBJ2-1 TRBV6-5 NA TGTGCCAGCATATCTGTGGCGGGGGCATCCAATGAGCAGTTCTTC CASISVAGASNEQFF
NA TRBJ2-7 TRBV10-3 NA TGTGCCATCAGTGAGCCGACCGGGACTCCTAGCTCCTACGAGCAGTACTTC CAISEPTGTPSSYEQYF
NA TRBJ2-3 TRBV9 TRBD2 TGTGCCAGCAGCCTCGCTAGCGGGAGAGGGGGCACAGATACGCAGTATTTT CASSLASGRGGTDTQYF